This T cell receptor (beta chain) was profiled in a study of T cell repertoires in cytomegalovirus infection. For the study at large: Both recently identified HLA-C-restricted and well-studied HLA-B-restricted CMV epitopes were used in the study. In public TCR beta signatures, there were indications of both CMV infection and matching HLA type.

TCRdb fed the reads into MiXCR, producing one record per CDR3 protein. This sample yields about a million distinct CDR3 sequences, of which around 29% are seen a single time; 11% to 15% belongs to the top ten. Study observations and caveats: Within the response measured ex vivo, HLA-C-restricted CMV-specific TCR beta clonotypes were dominant. Cumulative frequency (of public TCR beta family members) identified carriers of CMV plus the relevant HLA.

This clonotype was seen many times. The antigen is undetermined. Germline CDR1 is SEHNR and CDR2 is FQNEAQ (reference sequence). V was shortened by 5 bases and J by 1 base, with 11 bases between the two germline ends. This CDR3 comprises 14 residues. This chain connects TRBV7-9 to TRBJ1-1, with a weak D call TRBD1 (6 bases). This sequence was found in a human donor in good health (CMV status not recorded). Some clones in this sample may be carry-over from other donors' samples. Material: cultured CD8+ T cells from PBMCs, obtained from culture after CMV antigen stimulation. The CDR3 nucleotides read TGTGCCAGCAGCCACAGGGACCCGAACACTGAAGCTTTCTTT. Amino acids: CASSHRDPNTEAFF.